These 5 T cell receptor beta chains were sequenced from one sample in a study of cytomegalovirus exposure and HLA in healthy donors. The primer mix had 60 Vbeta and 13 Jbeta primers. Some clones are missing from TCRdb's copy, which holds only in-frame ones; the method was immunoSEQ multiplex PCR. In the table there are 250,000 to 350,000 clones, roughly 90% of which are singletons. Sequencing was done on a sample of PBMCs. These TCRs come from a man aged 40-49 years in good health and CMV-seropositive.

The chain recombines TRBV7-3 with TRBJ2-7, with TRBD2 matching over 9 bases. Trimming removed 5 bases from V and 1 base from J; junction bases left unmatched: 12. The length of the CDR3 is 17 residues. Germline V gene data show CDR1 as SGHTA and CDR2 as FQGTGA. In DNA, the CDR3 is TGTGCCAGCAGCGCCCTGGTCTCAGCGGGAGGTTCCTACGAGCAGTACTTC. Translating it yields CASSALVSAGGSYEQYF.

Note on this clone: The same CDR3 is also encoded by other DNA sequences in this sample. The CDR3 coding sequence is TGTGCCAGCTCACCCCGGCAGGGTAATTACGAGCAGTACTTC. Its protein product is CASSPRQGNYEQYF. This sequence joins TRBV18 and TRBJ2-7; perhaps TRBD1 as D (5 bases). Germline CDR1 KGHSH, CDR2 LQKENI. The CDR3 consists of 14 residues. Trimming took off 3 bases at V and 4 bases at J, with 13 bases between the two ends.

Here the CDR3 DNA reads TGTGCCAGCAGCGAGCGACAGGGGGCGTCAAAGACCCAGTACTTC. Translating it yields CASSERQGASKTQYF. The rearrangement uses TRBV9 and TRBJ2-5; 10 bases are a match to TRBD1. The CDR3 contains 15 residues. J was trimmed by 6 bases and V by 3 bases; bases with no gene match: 8. The germline CDR1 and CDR2 sequences are SGDLS and YYNGEE.

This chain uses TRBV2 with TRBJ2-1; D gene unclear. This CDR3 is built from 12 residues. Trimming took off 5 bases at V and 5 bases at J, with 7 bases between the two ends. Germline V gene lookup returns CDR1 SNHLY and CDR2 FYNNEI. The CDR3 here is CASSRSNNEQFF. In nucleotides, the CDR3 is TGTGCCAGCAGTCGGAGCAACAATGAGCAGTTCTTC. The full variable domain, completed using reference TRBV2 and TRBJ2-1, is EPEVTQTPSHQVTQMGQEVILRCVPISNHLYFYWYRQILGQKVEFLVSFYNNEISEKSEIFDDQFSVERPDGSNFTLKIRSTKLEDSAMYFCASSRSNNEQFFGPGTRLTVL.

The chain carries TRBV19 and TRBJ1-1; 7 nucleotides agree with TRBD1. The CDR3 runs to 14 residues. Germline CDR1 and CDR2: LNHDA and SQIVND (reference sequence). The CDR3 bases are TGTGCAGTTCAGGAGGGGGCATTGAACACTGAAGCTTTCTTT. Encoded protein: CAVQEGALNTEAFF.